This T cell receptor beta chain was documented in a study of T cell responses to AZD1222 COVID-19 vaccine. Overall study findings and caveats: Among spike-specific TCRs, nearly half reportedly target unmutated variant regions. Scientists sampled the repertoires only once the peak T cell response had passed. Breadth and depth of Spike-specific TCRs rose after two AZD1222 doses. Spike was spanned by vaccine-associated CD4 TCRs, with dominance at 160-218 and 743-854.

V lost 3 bases, J lost 0 bases, and 8 bases lay in between. Germline assignment: CDR1 SGHTA and CDR2 FQGNSA. The CDR3 sequence is 14 residues long. Comment on this clone: The antigen is not known.

Data came from immunoSEQ multiplex PCR; TCRdb stores just in-frame clones and leaves some out. This table holds 95,000 to 150,000 clones, roughly 92% found once. The starting material was peripheral blood, obtained on day 0 of AZD1222 vaccination. The rearrangement uses TRBV7-2 and TRBJ1-2; D gene ambiguous. The sequence was collected from an adult in good health. The DNA of the CDR3 is TGTGCCAGCAGCTTGTTCCCCACTAACTATGGCTACACCTTC. Protein: CASSLFPTNYGYTF.